The 27 T cell receptor beta chains reported below all come from one sample, sequenced in a study of blood T cell repertoires in COVID-19. Libraries were prepared by immunoSEQ multiplex PCR; TCRdb keeps only in-frame clonotypes and omits some of them. The table includes 35,000 to 45,000 clones, about 88% detected once. The sample consisted of peripheral blood. These receptors were obtained from a human donor in a cohort sampled during active COVID-19.

J is TRBJ1-2 and V is TRBV3-1 (or the pseudogene TRBV3-2); 7 nucleotides agree with TRBD1. Germline-derived CDR1 and CDR2 are LGHDT and YNNKEL (reference sequence). J lost 8 bases, V lost 1 base, and 10 bases had no gene match. The CDR3 has 15 residues. The CDR3: CASSQVPGGFEGYTF. The CDR3 bases are TGTGCCAGCAGCCAAGTTCCAGGGGGGTTCGAGGGCTACACCTTC.

V gene TRBV3-1 (or the pseudogene TRBV3-2) combines with J gene TRBJ1-5; TRBD1 matches 8 bases. The CDR3 has 14 residues. V was clipped by 2 bases and J by 6 bases; unmatched bases: 3. Germline CDR1 reads LGHDT; CDR2 reads YNNKEL (reference sequence). CDR3 DNA sequence: TGTGCCAGCAGCCAATCGACAGGGGCTCAGCCCCAGCATTTT. Translation: CASSQSTGAQPQHF.

There are a few counts of this clone. V and J are TRBV5-1 and TRBJ1-5; 7 bases align to TRBD1. The CDR3 sequence is 17 residues long. The V gene's germline CDR1 is SGHRS and CDR2 YFSETQ. V dropped 0 bases and J dropped 7; count of bases not matched to a gene: 13. The CDR3 here is CASSLAPPGQGEQPQHF. DNA of the CDR3: TGCGCCAGCAGCTTGGCCCCCCCGGGGCAGGGGGAGCAGCCCCAGCATTTT.

The chain has TRBV2 and TRBJ1-6; D gene uncertain. In germline, CDR1 is SNHLY, CDR2 FYNNEI. This CDR3 is 11 amino acids long. V shed 7 bases and J shed 14 bases, with 12 bases lying between them. CDR3 protein: CASIGIWSLHF. The CDR3 DNA follows: TGTGCCAGCATCGGGATTTGGTCCCTCCACTTT.

The chain links TRBV7-9 to TRBJ2-7; possible D gene TRBD1, 7 bases. The V end lost 6 bases, the J end lost 8 bases, and 23 bases lay between the germline ends. The CDR3 has 15 residues. In germline, CDR1 is SEHNR, CDR2 FQNEAQ (reference sequence). DNA of the CDR3: TGTGCCAGCAGGCCTCAAAACGACAGGGCGGGGCAGCAGTACTTC. Its translation is CASRPQNDRAGQQYF.

A note on this clone: The junction departs from germline at one end; a sequencing error may be responsible. This rearrangement joins TRBV10-3 to TRBJ2-7; D gene ambiguous. CDR3 length: 18 residues. Germline values: CDR1 ENHRY, CDR2 SYGVKD. CDR3 sequence: CAIGESVRAKKDWDEQYF. The CDR3 DNA reads TGTGCCATCGGTGAGTCGGTCCGAGCCAAAAAAGACTGGGACGAGCAGTACTTC.

This clone was recorded a few times. Other DNA sequences in this sample translate to the same CDR3. The chain has TRBV2 and TRBJ2-7, with 11 bases that match TRBD2. The CDR3 is made up of 16 amino acids. After removal of 3 bases from V and 4 bases from J, the junction contained 8 bases not matched to a gene. The germline V gene encodes CDR1 SNHLY and CDR2 FYNNEI. The CDR3 reads CASSEGLAGGPYEQYF. Here the CDR3 DNA reads TGTGCCAGCAGTGAGGGCCTAGCGGGGGGACCTTACGAGCAGTACTTC.

This chain connects TRBV6-5 to TRBJ1-2; 8 nucleotides agree with TRBD1. V lost 3 bases, J lost 8 bases, and 14 bases stayed unmatched. The CDR3 is 16 amino acids. Germline values: CDR1 MNHEY, CDR2 SVGAGI. Here the CDR3 reads CASSYTAGGNPEGYTF. The CDR3 region has the DNA TGTGCCAGCAGTTATACGGCAGGGGGCAACCCCGAGGGCTACACCTTC.

This clone was found a few times. The V and J genes are TRBV5-4 and TRBJ1-2, with a weak D call TRBD1 (6 bases). This CDR3 has 13 amino acids. Deletions cut 4 bases from V and 3 bases from J, with 10 bases between. The germline gives CDR1 SGHNT, CDR2 YYREEE (reference sequence). The CDR3 region has the DNA TGTGCCAGCAGCGTACGGACAGACTATGGCTACACCTTC. Its protein product is CASSVRTDYGYTF.

The chain uses TRBV5-1 and TRBJ1-2, with TRBD1 matching over 8 bases. Germline CDR1 reads SGHRS; CDR2 reads YFSETQ. The junction had 5 bases not matched to a gene; V was cut back by 3 bases and J by 4 bases. The CDR3 sequence is 14 residues long. The chain's CDR3 is CASSSDRGAYGYTF. CDR3 bases: TGCGCCAGCAGCTCTGACAGGGGTGCCTATGGCTACACCTTC.

This clone qualifies as medium-sized. The CDR3, as DNA: TGTGCCAGCAGAGCGAACGGGTACGAGCAGTACTTC. Protein sequence: CASRANGYEQYF. The rearrangement joins TRBV2 to TRBJ2-7; D ambiguous. The CDR3 covers 12 residues. CDR1 is SNHLY and CDR2 is FYNNEI in the germline V gene. The germline V and J ends were trimmed by 6 bases and 4 bases, with 10 bases remaining between them.

The gene calls are TRBV7-9 and TRBJ2-3; D is possibly TRBD1 (6 bases). The germline V gene has CDR1 SEHNR and CDR2 FQNEAQ (reference sequence). The CDR3 extends over 14 amino acids. V lost 4 bases, J lost 1 base, and 9 bases lay in between. The CDR3 coding sequence is TGTGCCAGCAGCTCACAGGGCCGCACAGATACGCAGTATTTT. This gives the protein CASSSQGRTDTQYF.

The rearrangement links TRBV6-2 or TRBV6-3 to TRBJ2-2; no clear D gene. There are 14 residues in the CDR3. In germline, CDR1 is MNHEY, CDR2 SVGEGT. V was shortened by 2 bases and J by 4 bases, with 8 bases between the two germline ends. The CDR3 coding sequence is TGTGCCAGCAGTTACGGAGCGCTCACCGGGGAGCTGTTTTTT. Its translation: CASSYGALTGELFF.

CDR3 protein: CAWRGTGNNSPLHF. As DNA, the CDR3 is TGTGCCTGGAGGGGGACAGGGAATAATTCACCCCTCCACTTT. The V call is TRBV30, the J call TRBJ1-6; 9 bases align to TRBD1. The ends lost 3 bases at V and 5 bases at J; junction bases unmatched: 2. Per germline, CDR1 GTSNPN and CDR2 SVGIG (reference sequence). The CDR3 length is 14 residues.

The genes are TRBV6-5 and TRBJ2-1; weak D call: TRBD2 (5 bases). Trimming left V 2 bases short and J 9 bases short, with 8 bases between. The CDR3 is 12 amino acids. The V gene's germline CDR1 is MNHEY and CDR2 SVGAGI. As DNA, the CDR3 is TGTGCCAGCAGTTACGACCGGGGTGAGCAGTTCTTC. Translating it yields CASSYDRGEQFF.

In this sample, this clone turned up once. The chain is built from TRBV6-4 and TRBJ2-3; 11 bases agree with TRBD2. CDR1 and CDR2 (germline): MRHNA, SNTAGT. This CDR3 contains 15 residues. The junction had 6 bases not matched to a gene; V was cut back by 8 bases and J by 2 bases. CDR3 bases: TGTGCCAGCTCTTTACTAGCGGGGGACACAGATACGCAGTATTTT. It is translated as CASSLLAGDTDTQYF.

The genes are TRBV6-1 and TRBJ2-1; 9 bases fit TRBD1. The CDR3 loop spans 15 amino acids. With 3 bases clipped from V and 6 bases from J, the junction kept 6 bases outside the gene matches. Germline assignment: CDR1 MNHNS and CDR2 SASEGT. CDR3 in DNA: TGTGCCAGCAGTGATAGGACAGGGGTTTCCAATGAGCAGTTCTTC. Translating it yields CASSDRTGVSNEQFF.

This chain connects TRBV30 to TRBJ1-5; D is unresolved. The CDR3 runs to 13 residues. Trimming shortened V by 0 bases and J by 7 bases, and 10 bases separated the two germline ends. Germline loops: CDR1 GTSNPN, CDR2 SVGIG (reference sequence). CDR3: CAWSVSTRQPQHF. For the CDR3, the DNA is TGTGCCTGGAGTGTAAGTACCAGGCAGCCCCAGCATTTT.

The V call is TRBV7-2, the J call TRBJ1-2; 7 nucleotides align to TRBD1. Per the germline V gene, CDR1 is SGHTA and CDR2 is FQGNSA. The CDR3 runs to 14 residues. The V and J ends lost 5 bases and 4 bases, in that order; junction bases with no gene match: 7. This CDR3 is CASSQSTGAYGYTF. CDR3 coding DNA: TGTGCCAGCAGCCAATCTACAGGGGCCTATGGCTACACCTTC.

V usage is TRBV10-3 and J usage is TRBJ2-6; the D gene is possibly TRBD1 (6 bases). Trimming shortened V by 0 bases and J by 9 bases, and 12 bases separated the two germline ends. This CDR3 is 15 amino acids long. In germline, CDR1 is ENHRY, CDR2 SYGVKD. CDR3 sequence (DNA): TGTGCCATCAGTGAGTCGAGAGGGGGTGGCAACGTCCTGACTTTC. Amino acids: CAISESRGGGNVLTF.

This sequence joins TRBV18 and TRBJ1-2, with TRBD1 matching 8 bases. Per germline, CDR1 KGHSH and CDR2 LQKENI. The CDR3 extends over 14 amino acids. Losses at the gene ends were 4 bases for V and 6 bases for J; bases not matched to a gene: 7. The CDR3 region is CASSLKTGENGYTF. The CDR3 DNA follows: TGTGCCAGCTCACTGAAGACAGGGGAGAATGGCTACACCTTC. Complete variable domain (other parts from reference TRBV18 and TRBJ1-2): NAGVMQNPRHLVRRRGQEARLRCSPMKGHSHVYWYRQLPEEGLKFMVYLQKENIIDESGMPKERFSAEFPKEGPSILRIQQVVRGDSAAYFCASSLKTGENGYTFGSGTRLTVV.

This rearrangement joins TRBV3-1 (or the pseudogene TRBV3-2) to TRBJ2-1; 8 nucleotides match TRBD1. Germline V gene data show CDR1 as LGHDT and CDR2 as YNNKEL (reference sequence). V lost 1 base and J lost 7; bases outside the gene matches: 12. The length of the CDR3 is 17 residues. The CDR3 DNA sequence: TGTGCCAGCAGCCAAGGGTGGGCAGGGGGCGCGGGGAATGAGCAGTTCTTC. It codes for CASSQGWAGGAGNEQFF.

The rearrangement links TRBV29-1 to TRBJ1-2; the match to TRBD1 covers 7 bases. Germline V gene lookup returns CDR1 SQVTM and CDR2 ANQGSEA. The CDR3 loop spans 17 amino acids. With 3 bases clipped from V and 7 bases from J, the junction kept 20 bases outside the gene matches. The CDR3 nucleotides read TGCAGCGTTGATTGGGGGGCGGGGACAGCCCTAGGGTCTGGCTACACCTTC. As protein: CSVDWGAGTALGSGYTF.

This clone was found once. The CDR3 region has the DNA TGTGCCAGTACCGTGGGACAGGGGCCCAACGTCCTGACTTTC. Translation: CASTVGQGPNVLTF. J is TRBJ2-6 and V is TRBV19; 10 bases fit TRBD1. CDR3 size: 14 residues. The trim removed 7 bases at V and 8 bases at J, leaving 5 bases unmatched. Germline V gene sequence: CDR1 LNHDA, CDR2 SQIVND (reference sequence).

This chain uses TRBV18 with TRBJ1-4; tentatively, D is TRBD1 (5 bases). CDR1 and CDR2 from the germline V gene are KGHSH and LQKENI. Trimming shortened V by 0 bases and J by 7 bases, and 15 bases separated the two germline ends. The CDR3 is 16 amino acids. Written as DNA, the CDR3 is TGTGCCAGCTCACCACCGAATGGAGGGGCGGGTGAAAAACTGTTTTTT. Its protein is CASSPPNGGAGEKLFF.

This clone has just one count. The V and J genes are TRBV29-1 and TRBJ1-2; 7 bases map to TRBD1. With 4 bases clipped from V and 0 bases from J, the junction kept 2 bases outside the gene matches. Germline V CDR1 and CDR2: SQVTM, ANQGSEA. There are 13 residues in the CDR3. The CDR3 is CSVVGTANYGYTF. Written as DNA, the CDR3 is TGCAGCGTTGTGGGGACAGCTAACTATGGCTACACCTTC. The complete variable domain, with remaining parts taken from reference TRBV29-1 and TRBJ1-2, reads SAVISQKPSRDICQRGTSLTIQCQVDSQVTMMFWYRQQPGQSLTLIATANQGSEATYESGFVIDKFPISRPNLTFSTLTVSNMSPEDSSIYLCSVVGTANYGYTFGSGTRLTVV.

This chain uses TRBV7-2 with TRBJ2-2; the match to TRBD1 covers 7 bases. The ends lost 5 bases at V and 6 bases at J; junction bases unmatched: 6. The CDR3 is 14 amino acids. In germline, CDR1 is SGHTA, CDR2 FQGNSA. CDR3 DNA sequence: TGTGCCAGCAGCCCGGACAGGTATCCCGGGGAGCTGTTTTTT. This codes for CASSPDRYPGELFF.